The 24 T cell receptor beta chains listed next were all sequenced from one sample in a study of radiation and T cells in renal cell carcinoma. Regarding time point: baseline pretreatment blood. Treatment reported: 15 Gy SBRT to primary tumor, nephrectomy 4 weeks later. Using immunoSEQ multiplex PCR, the repertoire was profiled, and TCRdb retains in-frame clones only, with some absent. The sample contains 150,000 or so clones, roughly 88% of which appear only once. The sample was blood, taken from a patient whose treatment included radiotherapy and nephrectomy. The receptors derive from a woman in her 50s with renal cell carcinoma.

CDR3 loop: CASSLGGAGNTIYF. The CDR3 DNA reads as TGTGCCAGCAGCTTAGGTGGAGCTGGAAACACCATATATTTT. The V and J genes are TRBV7-2 and TRBJ1-3; no definite D call. In germline, CDR1 is SGHTA, CDR2 FQGNSA. The CDR3 is made up of 14 amino acids. V shed 1 base and J shed 2 bases, with 6 bases lying between them.

The chain combines TRBV4-1 with TRBJ1-1; 8 nucleotides align to TRBD1. The CDR3 extends over 16 amino acids. Losses at the gene ends were 0 bases for V and 7 bases for J; bases not matched to a gene: 10. Germline assignment: CDR1 MGHRA and CDR2 YSYEKL. In DNA form, the CDR3 reads TGCGCCAGCAGCCAAGATCCTGACAGGGGAAAAGTTGAAGCTTTCTTT. Protein sequence: CASSQDPDRGKVEAFF.

The rearrangement joins TRBV5-6 to TRBJ1-2; D not certain. The CDR3 covers 16 residues. V lost 5 bases, J lost 4 bases, and 21 bases lay in between. Germline loops: CDR1 SGHDT, CDR2 YYEEEE. The CDR3 sequence: CASREGPTTLGYGYTF. The DNA for the CDR3 is TGTGCCAGCAGGGAAGGACCAACAACCCTAGGCTATGGCTACACCTTC.

J is TRBJ1-2 and V is TRBV19; 9 bases align to TRBD1. This CDR3 comprises 12 residues. V shed 6 bases, J shed 8 bases, and the junction held 4 bases outside the gene matches. CDR1 and CDR2 (germline): LNHDA, SQIVND (reference sequence). The CDR3 region is CASRPGQGGYTF. The CDR3 DNA sequence: TGTGCCAGTAGGCCGGGACAGGGAGGCTACACCTTC.

The genes are TRBV5-1 and TRBJ2-2; the match to TRBD1 covers 10 bases. Germline loops: CDR1 SGHRS, CDR2 YFSETQ. The CDR3 is 14 amino acids. V gave up 6 bases and J gave up 7 bases; unmatched junction bases: 6. The CDR3 DNA reads as TGCGCCAGCAATCGACAGGGGGCCGGCGGGGAGCTGTTTTTT. Amino acid sequence: CASNRQGAGGELFF. The variable domain in full, with the rest retrieved from reference TRBV5-1 and TRBJ2-2, is KAGVTQTPRYLIKTRGQQVTLSCSPISGHRSVSWYQQTPGQGLQFLFEYFSETQRNKGNFPGRFSGRQFSNSRSEMNVSTLELGDSALYLCASNRQGAGGELFFGEGSRLTVL.

The chain joins TRBV10-3 to TRBJ1-1; no definite D call. Germline assignment: CDR1 ENHRY and CDR2 SYGVKD. The CDR3 loop spans 11 amino acids. V was cut by 3 bases and J by 4 bases, with 3 bases left in between. CDR3 in amino acids: CAISDPTEAFF. In DNA form, the CDR3 reads TGTGCCATCAGTGACCCCACTGAAGCTTTCTTT.

This chain links TRBV10-1 with TRBJ2-1, with D possibly TRBD1 on 5 matching bases. CDR1 is WNHNN and CDR2 is SYGVQD in the germline V gene (reference sequence). V was cut by 4 bases and J by 0 bases, with 7 bases left in between. CDR3 length: 14 amino acids. CDR3 loop: CASSVGASYNEQFF. The CDR3 nucleotides read TGCGCCAGCAGTGTAGGGGCCTCCTACAATGAGCAGTTCTTC.

The chain uses TRBV7-9 and TRBJ2-5; D remains ambiguous. V was cut by 5 bases and J by 3 bases, with 10 bases left in between. CDR1 is SEHNR and CDR2 is FQNEAQ in the germline V gene (reference sequence). The length of the CDR3 is 13 residues. The CDR3 DNA is TGTGCCAGCAGCCCAAGATCAGAAGAGACCCAGTACTTC. This sequence encodes CASSPRSEETQYF.

The V and J genes are TRBV7-2 and TRBJ2-5; D remains ambiguous. Germline CDR1 is SGHTA and CDR2 is FQGNSA. The CDR3 runs 14 residues. Trimming took off 5 bases at V and 4 bases at J, with 14 bases between the two ends. CDR3 sequence reads: CASSASGWGETQYF. The DNA for the CDR3 is TGTGCCAGCAGCGCGTCCGGTTGGGGAGAGACCCAGTACTTC.

The genes are TRBV14 and TRBJ2-7; no firm D call. The CDR3 is 12 residues long. The germline V and J ends were trimmed by 5 bases and 4 bases, with 9 bases remaining between them. The V gene's germline CDR1 is SGHDN and CDR2 FVKESK. This CDR3 is CASSVLGYEQYF. In DNA, the CDR3 is TGTGCCAGCAGCGTCTTAGGGTACGAGCAGTACTTC.

This chain connects TRBV6-1 to TRBJ1-2; D is perhaps TRBD1 (6 bases). With 2 bases removed from V and 7 bases from J, the gap between germline ends came to 11 bases. CDR3 length equals 13 residues. CDR1 and CDR2 (germline): MNHNS, SASEGT. Here the CDR3 DNA reads TGTGCCAGCAGTGAACGGGGGGCGGGTGGCTACACCTTC. Translation: CASSERGAGGYTF.

J is TRBJ1-2 and V is TRBV2, with D unresolved. The CDR3 runs to 12 residues. V lost 7 bases, J lost 8 bases, and 14 bases lay in between. Germline CDR1 is SNHLY and CDR2 is FYNNEI. CDR3 bases: TGTGCCAGCACTGTGGCAGATCTAGGCTACACCTTC. Protein: CASTVADLGYTF.

This chain uses TRBV19 with TRBJ1-1; 8 bases are a match to TRBD1. There are 13 residues in the CDR3. J was trimmed by 1 base and V by 8 bases; bases with no gene match: 3. CDR1 is LNHDA, CDR2 SQIVND, per germline (reference sequence). CDR3 sequence (DNA): TGTGCCAGTGGACAGGGATCGAACACTGAAGCTTTCTTT. This translates into CASGQGSNTEAFF. Full variable domain (missing parts from reference TRBV19 and TRBJ1-1): DGGITQSPKYLFRKEGQNVTLSCEQNLNHDAMYWYRQDPGQGLRLIYYSQIVNDFQKGDIAEGYSVSREKKESFPLTVTSAQKNPTAFYLCASGQGSNTEAFFGQGTRLTVV.

A few counts support this clone. The chain employs TRBV7-8 and TRBJ1-6; 7 bases map to TRBD1. After removal of 3 bases from V and 7 bases from J, the junction contained 3 bases not matched to a gene. Germline CDR1 SGHVS, CDR2 FQNEAQ. This CDR3 spans 14 amino acids. The CDR3 sequence is CASSFGQENSPLHF. CDR3 coding DNA: TGTGCCAGCAGCTTCGGACAGGAAAATTCACCCCTCCACTTT.

The chain joins TRBV7-2 to TRBJ2-7; maybe TRBD1 (5 bases). Germline lookup yields CDR1 SGHTA and CDR2 FQGNSA. This CDR3 is built from 14 residues. Trimming took off 2 bases at V and 6 bases at J, with 14 bases between the two ends. The CDR3 region has the DNA TGTGCCAGCAGCTTACTGGGCAGGGTGGGCGAGCAGTACTTC. Translating gives CASSLLGRVGEQYF. The entire variable domain, with the rest obtained from reference TRBV7-2 and TRBJ2-7, is as follows: GAGVSQSPSNKVTEKGKDVELRCDPISGHTALYWYRQSLGQGLEFLIYFQGNSAPDKSGLPSDRFSAERTGGSVSTLTIQRTQQEDSAVYLCASSLLGRVGEQYFGPGTRLTVT.

In this sample, this clone turned up a few times. V and J are TRBV5-1 and TRBJ1-1; 9 positions match TRBD1. Germline assignment: CDR1 SGHRS and CDR2 YFSETQ. V was pared by 4 bases and J by 4 bases, with 5 bases of the junction left unmatched. This CDR3 is 14 amino acids long. CDR3: CASSRDRAGTEAFF. The CDR3 DNA reads as TGCGCCAGCAGCCGGGACAGGGCGGGCACTGAAGCTTTCTTT.

J is TRBJ2-4 and V is TRBV6-6, with 11 nucleotides matching TRBD2. V lost 5 bases to trimming and J lost 8 bases; unmatched junction nucleotides: 11. Germline assignment: CDR1 MNHNY and CDR2 SVGAGI (reference sequence). The CDR3 is 16 residues long. CDR3 nucleotide sequence: TGTGCCAGCAGTAAACTAGCGGGGGATGGGGTGGACATTCAGTACTTC. Its translation: CASSKLAGDGVDIQYF.

This rearrangement joins TRBV7-2 to TRBJ2-7; tentatively, D is TRBD1 or TRBD2 (5 bases each). Looked up from germline, CDR1 is SGHTA and CDR2 is FQGNSA. CDR3 length: 13 residues. V dropped 5 bases and J dropped 3 bases, with 11 bases sitting between them. The CDR3 loop is CASSGTKGYEQYF. Written as DNA, the CDR3 is TGTGCCAGCAGCGGGACGAAGGGCTACGAGCAGTACTTC.

This clone was recorded once. The chain carries TRBV2 and TRBJ2-2, with 8 bases identical to TRBD2. The CDR3 has 16 amino acids. Germline V lookup: CDR1 SNHLY, CDR2 FYNNEI. Unmatched junction bases numbered 9, after V lost 5 bases and J lost 4 bases. The CDR3 region has the DNA TGTGCCAGCAGTCGGGCCGGGGGGGCCGTCACCGGGGAGCTGTTTTTT. It yields the protein CASSRAGGAVTGELFF.

V gene TRBV5-6 combines with J gene TRBJ2-5, with D unresolved. The germline gives CDR1 SGHDT, CDR2 YYEEEE. With 1 base removed from V and 7 bases from J, the gap between germline ends came to 8 bases. The CDR3 totals 12 residues. The CDR3 DNA is TGTGCCAGCAGCTTGAGTACCGGGACCCAGTACTTC. It specifies CASSLSTGTQYF.

This chain uses TRBV5-1 with TRBJ1-1; maybe TRBD1 (6 bases). Germline-derived CDR1 and CDR2 are SGHRS and YFSETQ. This CDR3 has 15 residues. Trimming left V 4 bases short and J 1 base short, with 14 bases between. This chain's CDR3 is CASSVIQGTNTEAFF. As DNA, the CDR3 is TGCGCCAGCAGCGTGATACAGGGTACGAACACTGAAGCTTTCTTT.

The J gene is TRBJ1-2, the V gene TRBV5-8, with 9 bases fitting TRBD1. The V segment lost 2 bases and the J segment 4 bases; nucleotides outside the gene matches: 3. In germline, CDR1 is SGHTS, CDR2 YDEGEE. The CDR3 runs 14 residues. In DNA, the CDR3 is TGTGCCAGCAGCTTTCCGGACAGGGGCTATGGCTACACCTTC. It yields the protein CASSFPDRGYGYTF.

The chain combines TRBV7-6 with TRBJ2-1; D is uncertain. Germline V lookup: CDR1 SGHVS, CDR2 FNYEAQ. The CDR3 is made up of 14 amino acids. Deletions cut 1 base from V and 9 bases from J, with 13 bases between. This CDR3 reads CASSLGYLLREQFF. The CDR3 bases are TGTGCCAGCAGCTTAGGATATTTGCTTCGTGAGCAGTTCTTC.

The genes are TRBV29-1 and TRBJ1-2; 7 positions match TRBD1. The V and J ends lost 2 bases and 2 bases, in that order; junction bases with no gene match: 5. This CDR3 spans 14 amino acids. Germline V lookup: CDR1 SQVTM, CDR2 ANQGSEA. DNA of the CDR3: TGCAGCGTTGAAAAACAGGGGTACAACTATGGCTACACCTTC. Protein product: CSVEKQGYNYGYTF.